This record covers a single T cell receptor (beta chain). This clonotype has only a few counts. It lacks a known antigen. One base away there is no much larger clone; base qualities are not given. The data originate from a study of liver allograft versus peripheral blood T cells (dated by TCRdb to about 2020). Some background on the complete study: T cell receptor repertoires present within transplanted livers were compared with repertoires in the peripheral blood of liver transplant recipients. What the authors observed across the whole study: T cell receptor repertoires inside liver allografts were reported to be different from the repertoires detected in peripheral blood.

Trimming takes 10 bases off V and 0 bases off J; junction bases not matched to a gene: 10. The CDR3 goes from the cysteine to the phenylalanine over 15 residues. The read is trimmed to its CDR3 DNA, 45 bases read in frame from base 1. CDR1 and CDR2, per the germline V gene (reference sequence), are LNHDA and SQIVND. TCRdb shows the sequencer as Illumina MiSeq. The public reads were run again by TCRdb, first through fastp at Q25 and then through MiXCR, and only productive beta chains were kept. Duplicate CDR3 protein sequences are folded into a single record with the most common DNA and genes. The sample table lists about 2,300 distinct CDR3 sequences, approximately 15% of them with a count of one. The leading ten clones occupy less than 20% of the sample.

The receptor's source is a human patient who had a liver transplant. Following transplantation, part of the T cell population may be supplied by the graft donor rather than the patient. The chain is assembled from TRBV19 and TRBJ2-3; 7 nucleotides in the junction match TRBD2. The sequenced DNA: TGTGCCACCTATGATCTGGGGGGGAGCACAGATACGCAGTATTTT. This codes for CATYDLGGSTDTQYF.